This is a list of T cell receptor beta chains from one sample in a study of cytomegalovirus exposure and HLA in healthy donors. Assay used: immunoSEQ multiplex PCR; TCRdb lists only in-frame clones, some missing. The sample carries over 150,000 clones, 84% recorded once. Sequenced material: PBMCs. The receptor source for this set is a man aged 18 to 29 in good health and CMV-seronegative. Both conserved end residues are part of each CDR3. The order of the fields is clone size, J gene, D gene, V gene, CDR3 protein, CDR3 DNA. A D gene is named only where the DNA matches it firmly. Clone size is stated in some rows and not others, as once, few, many or a class when expanded.

abundance: .; j_gene: TRBJ2-3; d_gene: TRBD2; v_gene: TRBV7-9; CDR3aa: CASSLSWRGGTDTQYF; CDR3nt: TGTGCCAGCAGCTTATCTTGGCGGGGGGGCACAGATACGCAGTATTTT
abundance: .; j_gene: TRBJ2-7; d_gene: .; v_gene: TRBV7-8; CDR3aa: CASSLPLQSGYEQYF; CDR3nt: TGTGCCAGCAGTCTACCACTGCAATCGGGCTACGAGCAGTACTTC
abundance: .; j_gene: TRBJ2-3; d_gene: TRBD2; v_gene: TRBV6-5; CDR3aa: CASGLAARTDTQYF; CDR3nt: TGTGCCAGCGGCCTAGCGGCTCGCACAGATACGCAGTATTTT
abundance: .; j_gene: TRBJ2-7; d_gene: TRBD1; v_gene: TRBV5-6; CDR3aa: CASSLYRRTGEWREQYF; CDR3nt: TGTGCCAGCAGCTTATATCGGAGAACAGGGGAATGGCGCGAGCAGTACTTC
abundance: .; j_gene: TRBJ2-1; d_gene: TRBD1; v_gene: TRBV5-1; CDR3aa: CASRPTGTYNEQFF; CDR3nt: TGCGCCAGCAGGCCGACAGGGACCTACAATGAGCAGTTCTTC
abundance: .; j_gene: TRBJ2-5; d_gene: TRBD1; v_gene: TRBV19; CDR3aa: CASSIPYAGTGSPETQYF; CDR3nt: TGTGCCAGTAGTATCCCCTATGCCGGGACAGGGAGTCCGGAGACCCAGTACTTC
abundance: few; j_gene: TRBJ2-7; d_gene: .; v_gene: TRBV5-6; CDR3aa: CASTPGAPYEQYF; CDR3nt: TGTGCCAGCACCCCTGGGGCCCCCTACGAGCAGTACTTC
abundance: once; j_gene: TRBJ1-6; d_gene: TRBD1; v_gene: TRBV7-8; CDR3aa: CASSLVDRASPLHF; CDR3nt: TGTGCCAGCAGCTTAGTGGACAGGGCTTCACCCCTCCACTTT
abundance: .; j_gene: TRBJ2-1; d_gene: .; v_gene: TRBV9; CDR3aa: CASSVRLPPEGEQFF; CDR3nt: TGTGCCAGCAGCGTCAGGTTACCACCCGAAGGTGAGCAGTTCTTC
abundance: .; j_gene: TRBJ1-1; d_gene: .; v_gene: TRBV18; CDR3aa: CASSPPWGRVTEAFF; CDR3nt: TGTGCCAGCTCACCACCGTGGGGCAGGGTAACTGAAGCTTTCTTT
abundance: .; j_gene: TRBJ2-3; d_gene: .; v_gene: TRBV27; CDR3aa: CASRPLSGLSTDTQYF; CDR3nt: TGTGCCAGCAGGCCCCTTAGCGGACTCAGCACAGATACGCAGTATTTT
abundance: .; j_gene: TRBJ2-3; d_gene: .; v_gene: TRBV5-6; CDR3aa: CASSLPGADTQYF; CDR3nt: TGTGCCAGCAGCTTGCCAGGGGCAGATACGCAGTATTTT
abundance: .; j_gene: TRBJ1-6; d_gene: .; v_gene: TRBV7-2; CDR3aa: CASSPEAPGSYNSPLHF; CDR3nt: TGTGCCAGCAGCCCAGAGGCTCCCGGTTCCTATAATTCACCCCTCCACTTT
abundance: .; j_gene: TRBJ2-3; d_gene: .; v_gene: TRBV5-1; CDR3aa: CASSLEGPTDTQYF; CDR3nt: TGCGCCAGCAGCTTGGAGGGGCCCACAGATACGCAGTATTTT
abundance: .; j_gene: TRBJ2-3; d_gene: .; v_gene: TRBV5-6; CDR3aa: CASSPRGSDTQYF; CDR3nt: TGTGCCAGCAGCCCCCGGGGGTCAGATACGCAGTATTTT
abundance: .; j_gene: TRBJ1-2; d_gene: TRBD1; v_gene: TRBV29-1; CDR3aa: CSVEDIGQVQQPYGYTF; CDR3nt: TGCAGCGTTGAAGATATTGGACAGGTCCAACAACCCTATGGCTACACCTTC
abundance: .; j_gene: TRBJ2-5; d_gene: .; v_gene: TRBV9; CDR3aa: CASSPDSQETQYF; CDR3nt: TGTGCCAGCAGCCCGGACAGCCAAGAGACCCAGTACTTC
abundance: .; j_gene: TRBJ2-7; d_gene: .; v_gene: TRBV28; CDR3aa: CASSRYEQYF; CDR3nt: TGTGCCAGCAGTCGCTACGAGCAGTACTTC
abundance: .; j_gene: TRBJ2-1; d_gene: TRBD2; v_gene: TRBV2; CDR3aa: CASSALAGNEQFF; CDR3nt: TGTGCCAGCAGTGCTCTAGCGGGGAATGAGCAGTTCTTC
abundance: .; j_gene: TRBJ2-3; d_gene: TRBD2; v_gene: TRBV7-2; CDR3aa: CASSLLAGGTDTQYF; CDR3nt: TGTGCCAGCAGCCTACTAGCGGGGGGCACAGATACGCAGTATTTT
abundance: .; j_gene: TRBJ2-1; d_gene: TRBD2; v_gene: TRBV6-1; CDR3aa: CASSGLAIDEQFF; CDR3nt: TGTGCCAGCAGTGGACTAGCGATCGATGAGCAGTTCTTC
abundance: once; j_gene: TRBJ2-1; d_gene: TRBD1; v_gene: TRBV11-2; CDR3aa: CASSIYRGHLPGDEQFF; CDR3nt: TGTGCCAGCAGCATCTACAGGGGCCACCTCCCTGGGGATGAGCAGTTCTTC
abundance: .; j_gene: TRBJ2-7; d_gene: .; v_gene: TRBV5-6; CDR3aa: CASSLANDRTFYEQYF; CDR3nt: TGTGCCAGCAGCTTGGCCAATGACAGGACTTTCTACGAGCAGTACTTC
abundance: .; j_gene: TRBJ1-1; d_gene: .; v_gene: TRBV14; CDR3aa: CASSPSGYQAFF; CDR3nt: TGTGCCAGCAGCCCTTCAGGGTATCAAGCTTTCTTT
abundance: .; j_gene: TRBJ2-2; d_gene: .; v_gene: TRBV7-2; CDR3aa: CASSLDFTGELFF; CDR3nt: TGTGCCAGCAGCTTAGACTTCACCGGGGAGCTGTTTTTT
abundance: .; j_gene: TRBJ2-7; d_gene: TRBD2; v_gene: TRBV4-3; CDR3aa: CASSQTAGGAYEQYF; CDR3nt: TGCGCCAGCAGCCAAACAGCGGGAGGAGCCTACGAGCAGTACTTC
abundance: .; j_gene: TRBJ2-5; d_gene: TRBD1; v_gene: TRBV6-1; CDR3aa: CASLQIARQGKTQYF; CDR3nt: TGTGCCAGCCTACAAATCGCGAGACAGGGTAAGACCCAGTACTTC
abundance: .; j_gene: TRBJ2-1; d_gene: TRBD1; v_gene: TRBV28; CDR3aa: CASSQDQDRADEQFF; CDR3nt: TGTGCCAGCAGTCAAGACCAAGACAGGGCGGATGAGCAGTTCTTC
abundance: .; j_gene: TRBJ2-5; d_gene: TRBD2; v_gene: TRBV7-9; CDR3aa: CASSLSSGRSETQYF; CDR3nt: TGTGCCAGCAGCTTATCCAGCGGGAGAAGCGAGACCCAGTACTTC
abundance: .; j_gene: TRBJ1-5; d_gene: TRBD1; v_gene: TRBV18; CDR3aa: CASSQGDGDQPQHF; CDR3nt: TGTGCCAGCTCCCAGGGGGATGGGGATCAGCCCCAGCATTTT
abundance: .; j_gene: TRBJ1-2; d_gene: .; v_gene: TRBV7-9; CDR3aa: CASSLVIENGGYTF; CDR3nt: TGTGCCAGCAGCTTAGTAATAGAGAACGGTGGCTACACCTTC
abundance: .; j_gene: TRBJ1-2; d_gene: .; v_gene: TRBV9; CDR3aa: CASSTSLDISVGYTF; CDR3nt: TGTGCCAGCAGCACCTCACTAGACATAAGTGTCGGCTACACCTTC
abundance: .; j_gene: TRBJ1-1; d_gene: .; v_gene: TRBV28; CDR3aa: CASSWIDRLVNTEAFF; CDR3nt: TGTGCCAGCAGTTGGATTGACAGGTTGGTGAACACTGAAGCTTTCTTT
abundance: .; j_gene: TRBJ2-5; d_gene: TRBD2; v_gene: TRBV2; CDR3aa: CAVQLAGGPGAKTQYF; CDR3nt: TGTGCCGTTCAACTAGCGGGAGGGCCGGGCGCGAAGACCCAGTACTTC
abundance: .; j_gene: TRBJ2-7; d_gene: .; v_gene: TRBV2; CDR3aa: CASSEAGYEQYF; CDR3nt: TGTGCCAGCAGTGAGGCGGGCTACGAGCAGTACTTC
abundance: .; j_gene: TRBJ2-5; d_gene: .; v_gene: TRBV7-9; CDR3aa: CASTRGQETQYF; CDR3nt: TGTGCCAGCACTCGAGGTCAAGAGACCCAGTACTTC
abundance: few; j_gene: TRBJ2-3; d_gene: .; v_gene: TRBV10-3; CDR3aa: CAIGPPEDTQYF; CDR3nt: TGTGCCATCGGTCCCCCGGAGGATACGCAGTATTTT
abundance: .; j_gene: TRBJ1-5; d_gene: .; v_gene: TRBV6-1; CDR3aa: CASRVAARGQPQHF; CDR3nt: TGTGCCAGCAGGGTGGCCGCCCGGGGTCAGCCCCAGCATTTT
abundance: .; j_gene: TRBJ2-5; d_gene: .; v_gene: TRBV7-9; CDR3aa: CASSTGVETQYF; CDR3nt: TGTGCCAGCTCGACGGGGGTAGAGACCCAGTACTTC
abundance: .; j_gene: TRBJ2-5; d_gene: TRBD1; v_gene: TRBV27; CDR3aa: CASSLLGQGEETQYF; CDR3nt: TGTGCCAGCAGTTTACTGGGACAGGGAGAAGAGACCCAGTACTTC
abundance: once; j_gene: TRBJ2-3; d_gene: TRBD2; v_gene: TRBV5-1; CDR3aa: CASSPEGFSGGSDTQYF; CDR3nt: TGCGCCAGCAGCCCCGAAGGTTTTAGCGGGGGGTCCGATACGCAGTATTTT
abundance: once; j_gene: TRBJ2-7; d_gene: TRBD1; v_gene: TRBV29-1; CDR3aa: CSVGGAGGPYEQYF; CDR3nt: TGCAGCGTTGGGGGGGCAGGGGGCCCGTACGAGCAGTACTTC